Presented here are 5 T cell receptor beta chains from one specimen sequenced in a study of T cell responses to AZD1222 COVID-19 vaccine. Clones were read by immunoSEQ multiplex PCR, and TCRdb kept only the in-frame ones, dropping some. The sample holds 150,000 to 200,000 clones, 88% seen once. The material sequenced was peripheral blood, taken 28 days after the second AZD1222 dose. These receptors all come from an adult who received the AZD1222 COVID-19 vaccine.

The chain employs TRBV7-3 and TRBJ1-1, with 10 bases identical to TRBD1. After removal of 4 bases from V and 4 bases from J, the junction contained 12 bases not matched to a gene. Per germline, CDR1 SGHTA and CDR2 FQGTGA. This CDR3 is built from 17 residues. In nucleotides, the CDR3 is TGTGCCAGCAGCTCGCCTCCCGGACAGGGGGATTGCACTGAAGCTTTCTTT. The encoded protein is CASSSPPGQGDCTEAFF.

This sequence joins TRBV3-1 (or the pseudogene TRBV3-2) and TRBJ1-2, with no clear D. The germline CDR1 and CDR2 sequences are LGHDT and YNNKEL (reference sequence). Trimming took 5 bases from V and 7 from J, leaving 20 bases between them. The CDR3 spans 15 residues. CDR3 in amino acids: CASSLPQANPAGYTF. The CDR3 nucleotides are TGTGCCAGCAGCTTACCCCAGGCGAACCCCGCTGGCTACACCTTC.

The V call is TRBV7-9, the J call TRBJ2-7; the match to TRBD2 covers 8 bases. V was clipped by 1 base and J by 2 bases; unmatched bases: 1. The CDR3 extends over 14 amino acids. Germline V gives CDR1 SEHNR, CDR2 FQNEAQ (reference sequence). The CDR3, as DNA: TGTGCCAGCAGCTTAGTTAGCGGGGCCTACGAGCAGTACTTC. It yields the protein CASSLVSGAYEQYF. Full variable domain (remainder filled in from reference TRBV7-9 and TRBJ2-7): DTGVSQNPRHKITKRGQNVTFRCDPISEHNRLYWYRQTLGQGPEFLTYFQNEAQLEKSRLLSDRFSAERPKGSFSTLEIQRTEQGDSAMYLCASSLVSGAYEQYFGPGTRLTVT.

As to this clone: Compared with germline, one end of the junction differs, possibly owing to a read error. The V and J genes are TRBV7-9 and TRBJ2-1, with D possibly matching TRBD2 (5 bases). Germline V gives CDR1 SEHNR, CDR2 FQNEAQ (reference sequence). The CDR3 is 14 residues long. The CDR3 DNA sequence: TGTGCCGGCAGCTGGATAGGGAGATACAATGAGCAGTTCTTC. This translates into CAGSWIGRYNEQFF.

V is TRBV5-1 and J is TRBJ1-2, with 9 bases identical to TRBD1. CDR3 length: 13 residues. Germline loops: CDR1 SGHRS, CDR2 YFSETQ. Unmatched junction bases numbered 6, after V lost 4 bases and J lost 8 bases. CDR3 nucleotides: TGCGCCAGCAGCCCAGGACAGGGGCGAGGCTACACCTTC. Its translation is CASSPGQGRGYTF.